This TCR beta chain was captured by sequencing in a study of memory CD4+ T cells and cytomegalovirus serostatus. For the study at large: Of the healthy Belgian adults, 9 or 10 were CMV seropositive and 20 to 30 seronegative.

This CDR3 is 14 amino acids long. The V gene lost 5 bases and the J gene lost 6 bases, with 14 bases spanning the gap. Germline loops: CDR1 SGHTA, CDR2 FQGNSA. The sort gate was single viable CD3+CD4+CD8-CD45RO+ cells for memory CD4+ T cells. Authors' processing steps: After removing out-of-frame reads, around 2,100,000 distinct TCRbeta sequences remained. Profiled with immunoSEQ multiplex PCR; TCRdb holds only in-frame clones, not every one. V, J and clone size are taken as reported in that table, and D and trimming were inferred from the DNA itself. The sample carries roughly 40,000 clones, 79% recorded once.

The chain couples TRBV7-2 to TRBJ1-5; D call uncertain. Material: memory CD4+ T cells from blood. The receptor was derived from an adult in good health and CMV-seronegative. DNA for the CDR3: TGTGCCAGCAGCCCCAAATCGGAGGGTCAGCCCCAGCATTTT. Residues: CASSPKSEGQPQHF. Based on the CDR3 plus reference TRBV7-2 and TRBJ1-5, the full variable domain is GAGVSQSPSNKVTEKGKDVELRCDPISGHTALYWYRQSLGQGLEFLIYFQGNSAPDKSGLPSDRFSAERTGGSVSTLTIQRTQQEDSAVYLCASSPKSEGQPQHFGDGTRLSIL.